A selection of T cell receptor beta chains follows, all from one sample in a study of T cell responses to AZD1222 COVID-19 vaccine. Assay: immunoSEQ multiplex PCR; the TCRdb copy retains only in-frame clones and omits some. The data hold some 150,000 clones, with approximately 90% observed a single time. Sequencing was performed on peripheral blood, taken 28 days after the second AZD1222 dose. All receptors come from an adult who received the AZD1222 COVID-19 vaccine. The CDR3 runs from the conserved cysteine through the conserved F or W. The D gene is left open where the match is weak. Part of the rows lack a size; the others show once, few, many or a class for expanded clones.

v_call,cdr3_length,d_call,clone_size,j_call,cdr3_nt,cdr3_aa
TRBV5-4,17,-,-,TRBJ1-1,TGTGCCAGCAGCCCGGACCTCGGACCGAGGGTGAACACTGAAGCTTTCTTT,CASSPDLGPRVNTEAFF
TRBV6-5,16,-,once,TRBJ2-7,TGTGCCAGCAGTTACGAGATCCGAGCGGTCCCCTACGAGCAGTACTTC,CASSYEIRAVPYEQYF
TRBV10-3,19,TRBD2,-,TRBJ2-4,TGTGCCATCAGCAGTCGGCTAGCGGGGGGGGACTTAGCCAAAAACATTCAGTACTTC,CAISSRLAGGDLAKNIQYF
TRBV7-8,14,-,-,TRBJ2-5,TGTGCCAGCAGCTTAGGCCTACTGGGCGAGACCCAGTACTTC,CASSLGLLGETQYF
TRBV7-6,17,-,-,TRBJ2-2,TGTGCCAGCAGCTTAGCGGGGAATAGCGGGAACACCGGGGAGCTGTTTTTT,CASSLAGNSGNTGELFF
TRBV27,13,TRBD2,-,TRBJ2-7,TGTGCCAGCCAGGAAGCGGGAGGGAACGAGCAGTACTTC,CASQEAGGNEQYF
TRBV6-6,15,-,-,TRBJ1-5,TGTGCCAGCAGCCACGGGACTGCCCTCAATCAGCCCCAGCATTTT,CASSHGTALNQPQHF
TRBV5-1,15,TRBD2,once,TRBJ2-1,TGCGCCAGCAGCTTGGGACTAGCGGGAGTTAATGAGCAGTTCTTC,CASSLGLAGVNEQFF
TRBV6-1,14,-,-,TRBJ1-2,TGTGCCAGCAGTGAAGTCAGGGGAGACTATGGCTACACCTTC,CASSEVRGDYGYTF
TRBV7-8,13,-,-,TRBJ1-1,TGTGCCAGCAGCCAGATTTCGGACACTGAAGCTTTCTTT,CASSQISDTEAFF
TRBV5-4,15,-,few,TRBJ1-6,TGTGCCAGCAGTCTGCCCGGGGTACGGAATTCACCCCTCCACTTT,CASSLPGVRNSPLHF
TRBV5-4,17,TRBD2,-,TRBJ2-3,TGTGCCAGCAGCTTACCCCCTGGCGGGAGGAAGACAGATACGCAGTATTTT,CASSLPPGGRKTDTQYF
TRBV5-1,16,TRBD1,-,TRBJ1-2,TGCGCCAGCAGCCCTGGGACAGCTTCTCTTCAATATGGCTACACCTTC,CASSPGTASLQYGYTF
TRBV6-5,14,TRBD1,-,TRBJ1-2,TGTGCCAGCAGTTACTCGCAGGGGGTCTATGGCTACACCTTC,CASSYSQGVYGYTF
TRBV24-1,15,-,-,TRBJ2-1,TGTGCCACCAGTGATCCCTCGGGCTCCTACAATGAGCAGTTCTTC,CATSDPSGSYNEQFF
TRBV29-1,12,-,-,TRBJ1-5,TGCAGCGTTGGACAGAAAGATCAGCCCCAGCATTTT,CSVGQKDQPQHF
TRBV5-4,15,-,once,TRBJ2-7,TGTGCCAGCAGCTTGTATGGCGACCTAGATTACGAGCAGTACTTC,CASSLYGDLDYEQYF
TRBV27,20,TRBD1,-,TRBJ2-2,TGTGCCAGCAGTTTTCGACCGGGACAGGGAAAGGAGAGACCGGCCGGGGAGCTGTTTTTT,CASSFRPGQGKERPAGELFF
TRBV29-1,13,TRBD1,-,TRBJ2-4,TGCAGCGTCTCGACAGGGGGCCCGGACATTCAGTACTTC,CSVSTGGPDIQYF
TRBV25-1,14,-,-,TRBJ1-5,TGTGCCAGCAAAGGGGGACATAGCAATCAGCCCCAGCATTTT,CASKGGHSNQPQHF
TRBV6-6,14,-,few,TRBJ2-5,TGTGCCAGCAGTTACGAATACAGAGAAGAGACCCAGTACTTC,CASSYEYREETQYF
TRBV19,13,-,-,TRBJ2-2,TGTGCCAGTAGTACAGGACGCAGCGGGGAGCTGTTTTTT,CASSTGRSGELFF
TRBV29-1,13,-,-,TRBJ1-1,TGCAGCGGCCGAAGGACAGCGAACACTGAAGCTTTCTTT,CSGRRTANTEAFF
TRBV7-9,15,-,-,TRBJ1-6,TGTGCCAGCAGCCCCAATGCAGGGGATAATTCACCCCTCCACTTT,CASSPNAGDNSPLHF
TRBV6-4,15,TRBD2,-,TRBJ2-1,TGTGCCAGCAGTGAAGGACTAGCGGGAGGCAATGAGCAGTTCTTC,CASSEGLAGGNEQFF
TRBV5-1,13,-,once,TRBJ2-7,TGCGCCAGCAGCCGGGACAAGGCCTACGAGCAGTACTTC,CASSRDKAYEQYF
TRBV7-2,16,-,-,TRBJ2-3,TGTGCCAGCAGCTTAGTCCTAAGACCCCGCACAGATACGCAGTATTTT,CASSLVLRPRTDTQYF
TRBV30,12,-,-,TRBJ1-1,TGTGCCTGGAGTGACTTCGGCGCTGAAGCTTTCTTT,CAWSDFGAEAFF
TRBV18,13,-,-,TRBJ2-1,TGTGCCAGCTCCCCCGGGTCCTACAATGAGCAGTTCTTC,CASSPGSYNEQFF
TRBV19,12,TRBD2,-,TRBJ2-7,TGTGCCACGCGCAGCGGGACGGGGGAGCAGTACTTC,CATRSGTGEQYF
TRBV5-1,14,-,-,TRBJ2-1,TGCGCCAGCAGCTTAGGGGACACTTCTCAGGAGCAGTTCTTC,CASSLGDTSQEQFF
TRBV20-1,12,-,-,TRBJ2-1,TGCAGTGCTAGTGGCAGCAGCCATGAGCAGTTCTTC,CSASGSSHEQFF
TRBV29-1,14,-,-,TRBJ1-2,TGCAGCGTTCTTCCAGCCAAGTATCTCTATGGCTACACCTTC,CSVLPAKYLYGYTF
TRBV6-6,16,-,-,TRBJ2-2,TGTGCCAGCAGTTACTCGTTGGCGGTGAACACCGGGGAGCTGTTTTTT,CASSYSLAVNTGELFF
TRBV5-1,15,TRBD1,-,TRBJ1-6,TGCGCCAGCAGCTTGCTTGACAGGGGGCCATCACCCCTCCACTTT,CASSLLDRGPSPLHF
TRBV10-1,14,TRBD1,-,TRBJ1-5,TGCGCCAGCAGTTGGACAGGGGAGGATCAGCCCCAGCATTTT,CASSWTGEDQPQHF
TRBV11-2,18,TRBD2,-,TRBJ2-1,TGTGCCAGCAGCCTCGGGGCGGGAGGACGACTCTCCTACAATGAGCAGTTCTTC,CASSLGAGGRLSYNEQFF
TRBV10-3,14,TRBD1,-,TRBJ1-3,TGTGCCATGACGGACAGGGAGGGTGGAAACACCATATATTTT,CAMTDREGGNTIYF
TRBV15,15,-,-,TRBJ1-4,TGTGCCACCAGCAGAGAAGGGCAGGATAATGAAAAACTGTTTTTT,CATSREGQDNEKLFF
TRBV6-2/TRBV6-3,15,TRBD2,-,TRBJ2-7,TGTGCCAGCAGTTTTCCCGGGACTAGCGGCTACGAGCAGTACTTC,CASSFPGTSGYEQYF
TRBV29-1,14,-,once,TRBJ1-1,TGCAGCGTTGCAGACAGTTGGAATTTAAGCGAAGCTTTCTTT,CSVADSWNLSEAFF
TRBV27,14,-,-,TRBJ1-2,TGTGCCAGCAGCACCACTATACCGAACTATGGCTACACCTTC,CASSTTIPNYGYTF
TRBV12-5,12,TRBD2,-,TRBJ2-7,TGTGCTAGTACGTTAGCGGGAGGCGAGCAGTACTTC,CASTLAGGEQYF
TRBV19,12,-,few,TRBJ1-2,TGTGCCAGTAGTATAGATCGGAGGCGCTACACCTTC,CASSIDRRRYTF
TRBV19,16,-,-,TRBJ2-6,TGTGCCAGTACCTCGAGGGAGAGGGCTGGGGCCAACGTCCTGACTTTC,CASTSRERAGANVLTF
TRBV5-4,14,-,-,TRBJ1-1,TGTGCCAGCAGCTTGACAGGTCGGAACACTGAAGCTTTCTTT,CASSLTGRNTEAFF
TRBV28,14,-,-,TRBJ1-5,TGTGCCAGCCTCCAAGGGACGAACAATCAGCCCCAGCATTTT,CASLQGTNNQPQHF
TRBV5-6,15,-,-,TRBJ2-3,TGTGCCAGCAGCGTTTGGGGTTCTAGCACAGATACGCAGTATTTT,CASSVWGSSTDTQYF
TRBV2,14,TRBD2,once,TRBJ2-5,TGTGCCAGCAGCCGACTAGGCGGGGGGGAGACCCAGTACTTC,CASSRLGGGETQYF
TRBV5-1,15,TRBD1,-,TRBJ2-5,TGCGCCAGCAGCTTTACAGGGGGCCGCCAAGAGACCCAGTACTTC,CASSFTGGRQETQYF